This record covers a single T cell receptor beta chain. CDR3-region Arm-PCR and iRepertoire HTBI primers produced the TCR beta libraries. Via MiXCR, TCRdb re-called the multiplex PCR reads, giving one row per CDR3 protein. This sample has around 330,000 distinct CDR3 sequences, with over 15% found just once. This specimen comes from a study of regulatory T cells in long-lasting Graves disease. Sample time point: newly diagnosed GD, antithyroid drugs for less than 3 months. With RNA extracted from PBMCs as input, the TCR library was made. Trimming removed 0 bases from V and 3 bases from J, with 12 bases in between. This CDR3 has 15 amino acids. Germline V gives CDR1 LNHDA, CDR2 SQIVND (reference sequence).

This material consisted of peripheral blood mononuclear cells (PBMCs), taken at new diagnosis, from a patient treated with antithyroid drugs. The chain combines TRBV19 with TRBJ2-7; no reliable D call. The receptor comes from a female donor with Graves disease. CDR3: CASSIDAGGRYEQYF. In DNA, the CDR3 is TGTGCCAGTAGTATAGACGCTGGCGGCCGCTACGAGCAGTACTTC.